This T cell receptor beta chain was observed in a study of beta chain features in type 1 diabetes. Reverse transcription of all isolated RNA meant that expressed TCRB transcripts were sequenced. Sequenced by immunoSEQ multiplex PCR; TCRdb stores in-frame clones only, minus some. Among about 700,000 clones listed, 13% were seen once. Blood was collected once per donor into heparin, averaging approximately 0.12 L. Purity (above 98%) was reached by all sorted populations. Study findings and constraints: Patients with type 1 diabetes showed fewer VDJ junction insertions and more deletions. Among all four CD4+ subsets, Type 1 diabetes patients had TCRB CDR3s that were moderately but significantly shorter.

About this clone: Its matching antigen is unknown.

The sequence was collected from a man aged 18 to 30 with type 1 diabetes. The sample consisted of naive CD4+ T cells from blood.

The CDR3 reads CASSQPTSGGGSEQFF. CDR3 sequence (DNA): TGCGCCAGCAGCCAACCCACTAGCGGGGGGGGTAGTGAGCAGTTCTTC. This chain joins TRBV4-1 and TRBJ2-1; 13 bases are a match to TRBD2. This CDR3 has 16 amino acids. CDR1 and CDR2 from the germline V gene are MGHRA and YSYEKL. V lost 2 bases and J lost 9; bases outside the gene matches: 7.